The rows below give T cell receptor beta chains drawn from one sample of a study of technical replicates of blood from several donors. The data were produced by immunoSEQ multiplex PCR, yet TCRdb's version contains in-frame clones alone and is incomplete. The sample has roughly 56,000 clones; about 89% are singletons. Sequenced material: PBMCs. The receptors stem from a human donor in good health. Some clones in this sample may be carry-over from other donors' samples. Each CDR3 is given with its conserved first and last residue. The D gene is left open where the match is weak. Clone size is given for some rows only: seen once, a few or many times, or a class if the clone is expanded.

d_gene	abundance	j_gene	v_gene	CDR3nt	CDR3aa
-	few	TRBJ1-1	TRBV7-2	TGTGCCAGCAGCTCCCGCGGGGAAGCTTTCTTT	CASSSRGEAFF
-	-	TRBJ1-6	TRBV19	TGTGCCAGTATGGGACTGATGAATTCACCCCTCCACTTT	CASMGLMNSPLHF
TRBD1	-	TRBJ1-1	TRBV30	TGTGCCTGGAGTCGCAGGGGGCTCACTGAAGCTTTCTTT	CAWSRRGLTEAFF
TRBD1	once	TRBJ2-7	TRBV7-9	TGTGCCAGCAGGGCTCCGGGACAGGGCGGAAACGAGCAGTACTTC	CASRAPGQGGNEQYF
-	-	TRBJ1-1	TRBV7-3	TGTGCCAGCAGCCCGACAGCGAACACTGAAGCTTTCTTT	CASSPTANTEAFF
TRBD2	-	TRBJ2-7	TRBV10-2	TGCGCCAGCAGTGAGGTTAGCGGGAGACTCTACGAGCAGTACTTC	CASSEVSGRLYEQYF
TRBD2	-	TRBJ2-3	TRBV11-2	TGTGCCAGCAGCCCGACGAGAGTAACCGGGACTAGTCCGGCAGATACGCAGTATTTT	CASSPTRVTGTSPADTQYF
-	-	TRBJ2-3	TRBV30	TGTGCCTGGAGTGTTGGCCCTTTGACGCAGTATTTT	CAWSVGPLTQYF
TRBD2	-	TRBJ2-1	TRBV5-6	TGTGCCAGCAGCCCCGGGACTAGCGGAATCCATGAGCAGTTCTTC	CASSPGTSGIHEQFF
TRBD1	-	TRBJ1-2	TRBV5-4	TGTGCCAGCAGCCGGGACAGGACCTTTTCGGGGAATGGCTACACCTTC	CASSRDRTFSGNGYTF
TRBD1	-	TRBJ1-5	TRBV6-1	TGTGCCAGCAGTGAAGGACAGGGTAGCAATCAGCCCCAGCATTTT	CASSEGQGSNQPQHF
-	-	TRBJ1-1	TRBV4-3	TGCGCCAGCAGCCAGACAAGGGGTGGGTTTGAAGCTTTCTTT	CASSQTRGGFEAFF
TRBD1	once	TRBJ1-2	TRBV4-1	TGCGCCAGCAGCCATGTGCCCGGACAGGGGAAAGTTTATGGCTACACCTTC	CASSHVPGQGKVYGYTF
TRBD1	-	TRBJ2-1	TRBV30	TGTGCCTGGAGTACCAACAGGGGGCTAACGAATGAGCAGTTCTTC	CAWSTNRGLTNEQFF
-	-	TRBJ2-5	TRBV11-2	TGTGCCAGCAGCTTAGAAGAAGCTAGGGAGACCCAGTACTTC	CASSLEEARETQYF
-	-	TRBJ1-2	TRBV29-1	TGCAGCGCCCAGAGTGGGGAGAGCGTTGGTGGCTACACCTTC	CSAQSGESVGGYTF
-	-	TRBJ1-4	TRBV4-3	TGCGCCAGCAGCCAAGATGTTTGGGGCTCAGTAGGTGGTGAAAAACTGTTTTTT	CASSQDVWGSVGGEKLFF
TRBD2	-	TRBJ2-2	TRBV10-3	TGTGCCATCAGTGAGTCGACTAGCGGGCCCGGGGAGCTGTTTTTT	CAISESTSGPGELFF
TRBD1	-	TRBJ2-7	TRBV6-1	TGTGCCAGCAGTGTCCGGACAGGGGGGGGCTACGAGCAGTACTTC	CASSVRTGGGYEQYF
TRBD2	once	TRBJ2-3	TRBV10-3	TGTGCCATCAGTGAGACCGGACTAGCGGGAGATACGCAGTATTTT	CAISETGLAGDTQYF